The 8 T cell receptor beta chains below all came from one sample that was sequenced in a study of T cell changes during pregnancy in multiple sclerosis. Profiled with immunoSEQ multiplex PCR; TCRdb holds only in-frame clones, not every one. The top ten clones hold 4.1% of a sample with 35,000 to 45,000 clones, 70% to 90% of them seen once. This material consisted of CD8+ T cells from peripheral blood mononuclear cells, taken in the first trimester of pregnancy. The receptor source for this set is a female donor with multiple sclerosis, enrolled in a pregnancy study.

The chain is built from TRBV30 and TRBJ2-3, with 7 bases fitting TRBD1. The CDR3 spans 14 residues. Germline CDR1 is GTSNPN and CDR2 is SVGIG (reference sequence). The CDR3 sequence is CAWAGGVSTDTQYF. The DNA of the CDR3 is TGTGCGTGGGCAGGGGGAGTTAGCACAGATACGCAGTATTTT.

By share of the sample, this clone is medium-sized (0.01 to 0.1%). The chain's CDR3 is CASSAPDSYTGELFF. The CDR3, as DNA: TGTGCCAGCAGCGCCCCGGACAGTTACACCGGGGAGCTGTTTTTT. The chain couples TRBV9 to TRBJ2-2; weak D call: TRBD1 (6 bases). Germline values: CDR1 SGDLS, CDR2 YYNGEE. There are 15 residues in the CDR3. Trimming stripped 3 bases from V and 3 bases from J, with 12 bases between.

The V and J genes are TRBV4-3 and TRBJ1-1; 8 bases match TRBD1. Germline CDR1 and CDR2: LGHNA and YSLEER. This CDR3 spans 15 amino acids. V was pared by 0 bases and J by 3 bases, with 3 bases of the junction left unmatched. CDR3 residues: CASSQEAGGYTEAFF. CDR3 bases: TGCGCCAGCAGCCAAGAGGCAGGGGGCTACACTGAAGCTTTCTTT.

This clone is a singleton in its sample. This chain links TRBV19 with TRBJ1-1, with D uncertain. Deletions cut 5 bases from V and 2 bases from J, with 9 bases between. The CDR3 runs to 13 residues. CDR1 LNHDA and CDR2 SQIVND come from the germline V gene (reference sequence). This CDR3 reads CASSPAANTEAFF. The CDR3, as DNA: TGTGCCAGTAGTCCCGCGGCCAACACTGAAGCTTTCTTT.

V usage is TRBV4-1 and J usage is TRBJ1-1, with no clear D. CDR1 is MGHRA, CDR2 YSYEKL, per germline. V dropped 0 bases and J dropped 2 bases, with 7 bases sitting between them. The CDR3 length is 14 residues. The CDR3 protein is CASSQDPVNTEAFF. Written as DNA, the CDR3 is TGCGCCAGCAGCCAAGATCCTGTAAACACTGAAGCTTTCTTT.

V gene TRBV2 combines with J gene TRBJ1-1; weak D call: TRBD1 (5 bases). V lost 7 bases and J 0 bases, leaving 15 bases between the germline ends. CDR3 length: 15 amino acids. The germline V gene encodes CDR1 SNHLY and CDR2 FYNNEI. CDR3 nucleotide sequence: TGTGCCAGCACCTCCGACAGCAGATTGAACACTGAAGCTTTCTTT. It yields the protein CASTSDSRLNTEAFF. Full variable domain (remainder filled in from reference TRBV2 and TRBJ1-1): EPEVTQTPSHQVTQMGQEVILRCVPISNHLYFYWYRQILGQKVEFLVSFYNNEISEKSEIFDDQFSVERPDGSNFTLKIRSTKLEDSAMYFCASTSDSRLNTEAFFGQGTRLTVV.

The chain is built from TRBV14 and TRBJ2-7; 9 bases map to TRBD1. This CDR3 spans 15 amino acids. Germline loops: CDR1 SGHDN, CDR2 FVKESK. Unmatched junction bases numbered 4, after V lost 1 base and J lost 3 bases. The CDR3 sequence is CASSQGQGEGYEQYF. CDR3 nucleotide sequence: TGTGCCAGCAGCCAAGGACAGGGGGAAGGCTACGAGCAGTACTTC.

This clone was counted once. The CDR3 nucleotides are TGCGCCAGCAGCGCCACGGCGGGGGGGCCGTACGAGCAGTACTTC. This gives the protein CASSATAGGPYEQYF. The chain is built from TRBV4-1 and TRBJ2-7; 9 positions agree with TRBD2. Looked up from germline, CDR1 is MGHRA and CDR2 is YSYEKL. This CDR3 comprises 15 residues. With V trimmed by 5 bases and J by 4 bases, 9 bases remained unmatched.